This T cell receptor (beta chain) appears in the sequencing data of a study of blood T cell repertoires in COVID-19. Study as a whole: Donors in the United States, Italy and Spain gave samples during acute or convalescent COVID-19.

The CDR3 sequence is 14 residues long. The V and J ends lost 4 bases and 5 bases respectively, with 15 bases between them. Germline loops: CDR1 SGHAT, CDR2 FQNNGV. Only a few counts were recorded for this clone. Produced via immunoSEQ multiplex PCR; TCRdb's table is partial and in-frame only. Of tens of thousands of clones in the sample, around 83% were seen once. The sample consisted of peripheral blood. The TCR sequence derives from a woman aged 65 to 85 with acute or convalescent COVID-19. The chain combines TRBV11-2 with TRBJ2-7; D is perhaps TRBD2 (6 bases). The CDR3 spells CASSWRLVPNEQYF. The CDR3 DNA sequence: TGTGCCAGCAGCTGGCGACTAGTTCCCAACGAGCAGTACTTC.